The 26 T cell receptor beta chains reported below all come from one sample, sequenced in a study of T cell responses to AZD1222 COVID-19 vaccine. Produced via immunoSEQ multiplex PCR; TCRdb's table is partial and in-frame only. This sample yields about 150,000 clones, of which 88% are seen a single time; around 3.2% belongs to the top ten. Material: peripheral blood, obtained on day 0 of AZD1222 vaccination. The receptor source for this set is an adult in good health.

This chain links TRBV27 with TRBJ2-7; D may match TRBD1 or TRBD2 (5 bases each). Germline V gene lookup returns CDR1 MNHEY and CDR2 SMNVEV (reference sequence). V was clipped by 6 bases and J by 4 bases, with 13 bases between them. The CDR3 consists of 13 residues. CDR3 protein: CASRGRGGYEQYF. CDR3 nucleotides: TGTGCCAGCAGGGGTAGGGGCGGGTACGAGCAGTACTTC.

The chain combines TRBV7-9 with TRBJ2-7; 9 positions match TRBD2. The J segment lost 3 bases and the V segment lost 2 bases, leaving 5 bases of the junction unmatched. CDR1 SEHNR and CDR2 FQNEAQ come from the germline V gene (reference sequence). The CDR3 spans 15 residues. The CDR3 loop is CASSLPLAGFYEQYF. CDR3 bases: TGTGCCAGCAGCTTACCCCTAGCGGGGTTCTACGAGCAGTACTTC.

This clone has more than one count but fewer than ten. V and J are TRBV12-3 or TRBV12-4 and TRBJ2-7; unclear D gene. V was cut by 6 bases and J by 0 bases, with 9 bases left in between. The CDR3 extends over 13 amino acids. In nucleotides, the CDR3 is TGTGCCAGCAGGGAGATAGGCTCCTACGAGCAGTACTTC. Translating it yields CASREIGSYEQYF.

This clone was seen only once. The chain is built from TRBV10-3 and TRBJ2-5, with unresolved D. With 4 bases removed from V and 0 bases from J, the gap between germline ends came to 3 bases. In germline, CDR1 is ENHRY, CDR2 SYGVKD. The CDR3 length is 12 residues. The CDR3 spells CAISADQETQYF. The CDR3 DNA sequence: TGTGCCATCAGTGCAGACCAAGAGACCCAGTACTTC.

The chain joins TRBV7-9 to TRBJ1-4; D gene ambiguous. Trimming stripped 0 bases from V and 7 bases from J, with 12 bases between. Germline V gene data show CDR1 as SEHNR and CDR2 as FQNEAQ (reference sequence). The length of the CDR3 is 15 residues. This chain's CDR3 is CASSLAVGVGEKLFF. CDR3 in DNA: TGTGCCAGCAGCTTAGCAGTTGGGGTTGGTGAAAAACTGTTTTTT.

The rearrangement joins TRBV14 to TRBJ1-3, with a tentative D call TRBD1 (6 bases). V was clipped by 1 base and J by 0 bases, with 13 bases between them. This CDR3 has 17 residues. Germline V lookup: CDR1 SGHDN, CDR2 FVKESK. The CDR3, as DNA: TGTGCCAGCAGCCAAGTGGGGGGCCTGAGCTCTGGAAACACCATATATTTT. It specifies CASSQVGGLSSGNTIYF.

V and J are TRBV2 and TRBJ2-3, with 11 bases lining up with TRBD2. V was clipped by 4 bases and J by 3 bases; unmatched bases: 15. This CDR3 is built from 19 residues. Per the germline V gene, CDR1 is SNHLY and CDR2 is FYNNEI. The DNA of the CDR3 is TGTGCCAGCAGTGTGTTGGGCGCTAGCGGGGGGCGGGGTACAGATACGCAGTATTTT. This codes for CASSVLGASGGRGTDTQYF.

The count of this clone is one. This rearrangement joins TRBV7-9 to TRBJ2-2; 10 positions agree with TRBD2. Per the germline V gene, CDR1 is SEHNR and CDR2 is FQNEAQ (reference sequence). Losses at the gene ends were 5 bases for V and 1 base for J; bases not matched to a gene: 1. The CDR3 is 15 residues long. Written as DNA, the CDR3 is TGTGCCAGCAGCCCTAGCGGGAGGAACACCGGGGAGCTGTTTTTT. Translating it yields CASSPSGRNTGELFF.

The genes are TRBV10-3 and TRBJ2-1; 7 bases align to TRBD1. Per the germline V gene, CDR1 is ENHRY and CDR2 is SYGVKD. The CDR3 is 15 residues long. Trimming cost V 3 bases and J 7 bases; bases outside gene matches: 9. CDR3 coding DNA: TGTGCCATCAGTGACTTAACAGGGGCTGGGAATGAGCAGTTCTTC. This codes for CAISDLTGAGNEQFF.

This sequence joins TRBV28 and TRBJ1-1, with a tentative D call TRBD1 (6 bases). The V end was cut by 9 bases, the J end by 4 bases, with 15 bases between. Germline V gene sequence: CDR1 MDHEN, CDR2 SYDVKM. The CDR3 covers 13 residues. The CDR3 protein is CASRGPGSTEAFF. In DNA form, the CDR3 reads TGTGCCAGTCGGGGGCCGGGGTCCACTGAAGCTTTCTTT. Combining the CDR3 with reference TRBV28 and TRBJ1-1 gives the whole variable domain DVKVTQSSRYLVKRTGEKVFLECVQDMDHENMFWYRQDPGLGLRLIYFSYDVKMKEKGDIPEGYSVSREKKERFSLILESASTNQTSMYLCASRGPGSTEAFFGQGTRLTVV.

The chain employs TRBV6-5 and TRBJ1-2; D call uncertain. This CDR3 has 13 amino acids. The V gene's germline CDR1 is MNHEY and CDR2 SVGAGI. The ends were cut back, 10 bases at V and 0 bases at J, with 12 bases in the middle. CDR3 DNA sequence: TGTGCCACCCTACTACAGCCTAACTATGGCTACACCTTC. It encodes CATLLQPNYGYTF.

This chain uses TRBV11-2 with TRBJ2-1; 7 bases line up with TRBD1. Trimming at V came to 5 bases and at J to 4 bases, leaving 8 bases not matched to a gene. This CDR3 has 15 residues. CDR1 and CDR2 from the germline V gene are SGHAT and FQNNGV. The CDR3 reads CASSVNRGLYNEQFF. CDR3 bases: TGTGCCAGCAGCGTAAACAGGGGATTATACAATGAGCAGTTCTTC.

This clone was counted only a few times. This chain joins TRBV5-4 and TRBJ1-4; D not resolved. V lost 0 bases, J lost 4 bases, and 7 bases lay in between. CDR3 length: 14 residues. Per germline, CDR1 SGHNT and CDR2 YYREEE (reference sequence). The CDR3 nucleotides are TGTGCCAGCAGCTTGGACACCCGTAATGAAAAACTGTTTTTT. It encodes CASSLDTRNEKLFF.

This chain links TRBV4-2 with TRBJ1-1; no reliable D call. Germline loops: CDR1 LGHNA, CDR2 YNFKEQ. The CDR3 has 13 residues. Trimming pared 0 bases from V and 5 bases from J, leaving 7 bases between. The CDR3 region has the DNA TGTGCCAGCAGCCAAGATCTATATACTGAAGCTTTCTTT. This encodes CASSQDLYTEAFF.

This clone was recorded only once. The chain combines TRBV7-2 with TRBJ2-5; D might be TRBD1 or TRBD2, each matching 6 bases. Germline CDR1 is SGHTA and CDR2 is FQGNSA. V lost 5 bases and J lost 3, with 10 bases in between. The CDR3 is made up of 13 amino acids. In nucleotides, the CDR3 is TGTGCCAGCAGCCGGGGGCGCGAAGAGACCCAGTACTTC. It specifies CASSRGREETQYF.

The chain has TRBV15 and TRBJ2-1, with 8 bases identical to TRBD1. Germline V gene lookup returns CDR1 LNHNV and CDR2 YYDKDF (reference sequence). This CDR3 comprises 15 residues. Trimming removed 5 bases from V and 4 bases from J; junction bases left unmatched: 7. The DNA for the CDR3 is TGTGCCACCAGCTTACGGGACAGGTTATACAATGAGCAGTTCTTC. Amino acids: CATSLRDRLYNEQFF.

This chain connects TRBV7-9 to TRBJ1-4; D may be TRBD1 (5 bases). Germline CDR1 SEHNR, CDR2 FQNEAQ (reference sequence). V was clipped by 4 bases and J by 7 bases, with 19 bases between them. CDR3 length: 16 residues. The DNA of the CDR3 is TGTGCCAGCAGCTCCCGGAAGTGGGGACGTATTGAAAAACTGTTTTTT. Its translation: CASSSRKWGRIEKLFF.

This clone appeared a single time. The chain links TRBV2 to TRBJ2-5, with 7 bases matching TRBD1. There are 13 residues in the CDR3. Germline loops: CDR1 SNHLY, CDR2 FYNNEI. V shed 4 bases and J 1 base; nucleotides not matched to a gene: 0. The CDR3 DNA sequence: TGTGCCAGCAGTGGGGACAGCCAAGAGACCCAGTACTTC. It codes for CASSGDSQETQYF.

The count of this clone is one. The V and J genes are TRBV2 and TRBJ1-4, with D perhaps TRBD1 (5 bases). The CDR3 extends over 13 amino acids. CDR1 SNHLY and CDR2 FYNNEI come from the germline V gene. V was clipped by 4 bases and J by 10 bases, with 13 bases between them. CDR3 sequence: CASSGGDGVKLFF. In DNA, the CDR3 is TGTGCCAGCAGTGGGGGGGACGGTGTAAAACTGTTTTTT.

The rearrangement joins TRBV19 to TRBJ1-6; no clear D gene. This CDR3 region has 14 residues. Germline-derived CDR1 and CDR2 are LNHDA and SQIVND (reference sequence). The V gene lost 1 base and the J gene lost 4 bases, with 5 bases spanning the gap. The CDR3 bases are TGTGCCAGTAGTATAGTACAATATAATTCACCCCTCCACTTT. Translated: CASSIVQYNSPLHF.

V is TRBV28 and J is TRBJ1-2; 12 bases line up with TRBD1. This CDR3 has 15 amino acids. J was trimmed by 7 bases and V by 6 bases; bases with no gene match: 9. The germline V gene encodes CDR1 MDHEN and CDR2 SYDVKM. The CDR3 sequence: CASRPGDRGRGGYTF. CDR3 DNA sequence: TGTGCCAGCAGGCCCGGGGACAGGGGGCGCGGTGGCTACACCTTC.

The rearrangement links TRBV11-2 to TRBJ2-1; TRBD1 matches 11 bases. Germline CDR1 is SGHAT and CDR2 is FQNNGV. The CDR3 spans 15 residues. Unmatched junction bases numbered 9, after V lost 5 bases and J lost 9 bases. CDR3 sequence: CASSPGQGAAGEQFF. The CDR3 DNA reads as TGTGCCAGCAGCCCCGGACAGGGGGCAGCGGGTGAGCAGTTCTTC. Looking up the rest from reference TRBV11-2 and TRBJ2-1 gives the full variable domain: EAGVAQSPRYKIIEKRQSVAFWCNPISGHATLYWYQQILGQGPKLLIQFQNNGVVDDSQLPKDRFSAERLKGVDSTLKIQPAKLEDSAVYLCASSPGQGAAGEQFFGPGTRLTVL.

The CDR3 loop reads CASSRIQGAQTEAFF. CDR3 bases: TGTGCCAGCAGCCGCATACAGGGGGCGCAGACTGAAGCTTTCTTT. The rearrangement uses TRBV3-1 (or the pseudogene TRBV3-2) and TRBJ1-1; 9 positions agree with TRBD1. Losses at the gene ends were 4 bases for V and 5 bases for J; bases not matched to a gene: 8. The CDR3 is made up of 15 amino acids. Germline CDR1 is LGHDT and CDR2 is YNNKEL (reference sequence).

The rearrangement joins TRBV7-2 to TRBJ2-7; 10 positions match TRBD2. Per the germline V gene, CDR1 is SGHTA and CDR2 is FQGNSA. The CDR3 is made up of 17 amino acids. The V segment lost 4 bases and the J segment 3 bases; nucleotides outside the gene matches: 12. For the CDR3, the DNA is TGTGCCAGCAGCTCTCGAGCGGGGGGGCGGGAAATCTACGAGCAGTACTTC. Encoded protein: CASSSRAGGREIYEQYF. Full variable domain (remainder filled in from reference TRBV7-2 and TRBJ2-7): GAGVSQSPSNKVTEKGKDVELRCDPISGHTALYWYRQSLGQGLEFLIYFQGNSAPDKSGLPSDRFSAERTGGSVSTLTIQRTQQEDSAVYLCASSSRAGGREIYEQYFGPGTRLTVT.

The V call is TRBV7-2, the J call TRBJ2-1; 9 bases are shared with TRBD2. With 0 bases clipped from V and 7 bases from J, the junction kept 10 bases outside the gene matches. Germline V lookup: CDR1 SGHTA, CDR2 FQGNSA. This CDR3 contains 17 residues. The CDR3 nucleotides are TGTGCCAGCAGCTTAGCGAGTGCGGGGGGGCTTTCGAATGAGCAGTTCTTC. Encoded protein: CASSLASAGGLSNEQFF.

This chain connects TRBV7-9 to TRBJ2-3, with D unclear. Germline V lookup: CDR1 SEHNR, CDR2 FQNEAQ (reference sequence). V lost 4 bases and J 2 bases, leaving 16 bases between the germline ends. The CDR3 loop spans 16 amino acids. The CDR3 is CASSWAQAIPTDTQYF. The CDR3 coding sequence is TGTGCCAGCAGCTGGGCACAAGCGATCCCCACAGATACGCAGTATTTT.